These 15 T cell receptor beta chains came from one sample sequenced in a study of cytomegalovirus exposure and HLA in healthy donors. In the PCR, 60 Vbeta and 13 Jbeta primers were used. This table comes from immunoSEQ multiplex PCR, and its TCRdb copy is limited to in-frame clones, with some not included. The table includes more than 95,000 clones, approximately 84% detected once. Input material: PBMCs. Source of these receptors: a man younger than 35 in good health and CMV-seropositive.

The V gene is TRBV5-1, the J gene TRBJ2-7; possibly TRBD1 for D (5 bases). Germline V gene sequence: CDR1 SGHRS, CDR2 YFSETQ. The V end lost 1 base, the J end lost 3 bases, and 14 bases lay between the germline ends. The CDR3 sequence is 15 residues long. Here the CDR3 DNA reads TGCGCCAGCAGCTTGCTCCAGGGAAATATCTACGAGCAGTACTTC. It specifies CASSLLQGNIYEQYF.

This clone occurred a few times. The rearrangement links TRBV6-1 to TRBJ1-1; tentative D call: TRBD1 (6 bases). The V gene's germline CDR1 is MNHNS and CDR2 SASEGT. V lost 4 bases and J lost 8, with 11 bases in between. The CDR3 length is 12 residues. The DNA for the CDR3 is TGTGCCAGCAGTGCAACAGACAGGGAAGCTTTCTTT. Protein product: CASSATDREAFF.

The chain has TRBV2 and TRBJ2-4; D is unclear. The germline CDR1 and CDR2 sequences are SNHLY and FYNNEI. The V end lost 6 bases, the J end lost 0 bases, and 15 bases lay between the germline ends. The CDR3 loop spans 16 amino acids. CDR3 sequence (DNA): TGTGCCAGCAGAGTTGGCAGGTCTTTAGCCAAAAACATTCAGTACTTC. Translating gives CASRVGRSLAKNIQYF. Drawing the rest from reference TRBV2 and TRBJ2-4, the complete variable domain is EPEVTQTPSHQVTQMGQEVILRCVPISNHLYFYWYRQILGQKVEFLVSFYNNEISEKSEIFDDQFSVERPDGSNFTLKIRSTKLEDSAMYFCASRVGRSLAKNIQYFGAGTRLSVL.

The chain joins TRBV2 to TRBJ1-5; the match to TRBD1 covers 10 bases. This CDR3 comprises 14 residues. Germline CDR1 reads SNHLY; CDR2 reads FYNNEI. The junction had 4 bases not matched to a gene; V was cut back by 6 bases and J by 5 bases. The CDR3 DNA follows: TGTGCCAGCAGAACCGGGACAGGGGATCAGCCCCAGCATTTT. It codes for CASRTGTGDQPQHF.

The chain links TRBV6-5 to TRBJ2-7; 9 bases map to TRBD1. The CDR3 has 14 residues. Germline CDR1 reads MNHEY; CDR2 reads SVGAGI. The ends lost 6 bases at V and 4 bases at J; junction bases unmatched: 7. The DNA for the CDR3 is TGTGCCAGCAGGAAAGCGGGACAGGGATACGAGCAGTACTTC. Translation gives CASRKAGQGYEQYF.

The CDR3 DNA sequence: TGTGCCTGGAGCGCAACAGGGGTAGAAAAACTGTTTTTT. This gives the protein CAWSATGVEKLFF. The rearrangement joins TRBV30 to TRBJ1-4; 7 bases map to TRBD1. The CDR3 sequence is 13 residues long. CDR1 is GTSNPN and CDR2 is SVGIG in the germline V gene (reference sequence). Trimming took 3 bases from V and 8 from J; bases not matched to a gene: 6.

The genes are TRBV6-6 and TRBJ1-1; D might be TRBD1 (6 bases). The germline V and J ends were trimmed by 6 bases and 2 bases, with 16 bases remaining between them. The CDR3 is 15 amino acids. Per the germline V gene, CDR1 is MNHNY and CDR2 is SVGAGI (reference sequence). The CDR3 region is CASRTEGDGNTEAFF. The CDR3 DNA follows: TGTGCCAGCAGGACAGAGGGGGACGGCAACACTGAAGCTTTCTTT.

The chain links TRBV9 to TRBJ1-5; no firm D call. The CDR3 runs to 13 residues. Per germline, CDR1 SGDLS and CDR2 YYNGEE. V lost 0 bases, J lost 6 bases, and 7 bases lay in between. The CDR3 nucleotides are TGTGCCAGCAGCGTAGCTTCGGGTCAGCCCCAGCATTTT. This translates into CASSVASGQPQHF. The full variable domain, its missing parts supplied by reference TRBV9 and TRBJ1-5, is DSGVTQTPKHLITATGQRVTLRCSPRSGDLSVYWYQQSLDQGLQFLIQYYNGEERAKGNILERFSAQQFPDLHSELNLSSLELGDSALYFCASSVASGQPQHFGDGTRLSIL.

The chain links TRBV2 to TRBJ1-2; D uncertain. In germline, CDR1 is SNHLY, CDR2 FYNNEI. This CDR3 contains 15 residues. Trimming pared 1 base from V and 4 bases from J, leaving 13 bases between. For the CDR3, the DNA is TGTGCCAGCAGTGAAGTGCACGGGGTTGCCTATGGCTACACCTTC. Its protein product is CASSEVHGVAYGYTF.

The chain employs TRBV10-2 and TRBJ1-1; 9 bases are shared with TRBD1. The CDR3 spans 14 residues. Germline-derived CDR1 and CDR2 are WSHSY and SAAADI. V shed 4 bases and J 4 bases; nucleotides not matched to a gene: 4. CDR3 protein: CASSGDRVVTEAFF. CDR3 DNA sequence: TGCGCCAGCAGTGGGGACAGGGTGGTCACTGAAGCTTTCTTT.

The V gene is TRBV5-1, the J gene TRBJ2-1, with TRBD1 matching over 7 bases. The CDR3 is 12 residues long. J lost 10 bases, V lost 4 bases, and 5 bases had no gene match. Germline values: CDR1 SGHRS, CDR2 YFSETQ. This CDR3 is CASSRGQIEQFF. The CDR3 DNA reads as TGCGCCAGCAGCAGGGGACAGATCGAGCAGTTCTTC.

DNA for the CDR3: TGTGCCATCAGTCCCCGGGACAGGGATAACAATGAGCAGTTCTTC. Encoded protein: CAISPRDRDNNEQFF. The rearrangement joins TRBV10-3 to TRBJ2-1, with 9 bases that match TRBD1. Germline V gene lookup returns CDR1 ENHRY and CDR2 SYGVKD. This CDR3 contains 15 residues. V was clipped by 5 bases and J by 5 bases; unmatched bases: 7.

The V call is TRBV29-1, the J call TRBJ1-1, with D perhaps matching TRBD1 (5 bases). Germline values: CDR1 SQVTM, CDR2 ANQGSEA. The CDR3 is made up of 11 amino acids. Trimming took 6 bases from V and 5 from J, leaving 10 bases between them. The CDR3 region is CSVIGGTEAFF. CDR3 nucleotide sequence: TGCAGCGTGATCGGGGGGACTGAAGCTTTCTTT.

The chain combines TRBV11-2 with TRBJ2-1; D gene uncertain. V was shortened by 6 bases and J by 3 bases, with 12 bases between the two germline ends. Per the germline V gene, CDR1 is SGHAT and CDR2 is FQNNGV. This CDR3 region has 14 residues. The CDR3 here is CASSSWAHYNEQFF. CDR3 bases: TGTGCCAGCAGTTCGTGGGCCCACTACAATGAGCAGTTCTTC.

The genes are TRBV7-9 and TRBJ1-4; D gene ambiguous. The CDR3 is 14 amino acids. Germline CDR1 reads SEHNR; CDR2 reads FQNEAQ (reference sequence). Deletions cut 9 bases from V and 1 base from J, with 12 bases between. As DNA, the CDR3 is TGTGCCAGTCGCGGGATCATAACTAATGAAAAACTGTTTTTT. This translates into CASRGIITNEKLFF.